One sample yielded the 5 T cell receptor beta chains listed below, sequenced in a study of immune characterization of retroperitoneal liposarcoma. TCRdb re-called the PCR reads through MiXCR, storing one row per CDR3 protein. The sample has around 10,000 distinct CDR3 sequences; 40% to 55% are singletons. The sequenced material came from tumor tissue. The receptor set was obtained from a female donor with retroperitoneal liposarcoma.

Comments on this clonotype: A much larger clone sits a single nucleotide away, making a read error possible. This chain connects TRBV6-6 to TRBJ2-1, with D maybe TRBD1 (5 bases). From germline, CDR1 is MNHNY and CDR2 SVGAGI (reference sequence). The CDR3 contains 15 residues. Deletions cut 0 bases from V and 10 bases from J, with 16 bases between. Here the CDR3 reads CASSYSRGNSYEQFF. CDR3 DNA: TGTGCCAGCAGTTACTCTAGGGGCAACTCCTACGAGCAGTTCTTC.

Turning to this clonotype: A read error is possible here, since a much larger clone lies one base away. The rearrangement joins TRBV6-5 to TRBJ2-6, with D unresolved. CDR1 is MNHEY, CDR2 SVGAGI, per germline. The CDR3 is 16 amino acids. The ends were cut back, 2 bases at V and 0 bases at J, with 8 bases in the middle. The chain's CDR3 is CASSYPLNSGANVLTF. CDR3 bases: TGTGCCAGCAGTTACCCCCTCAACTCTGGGGCCAACGTCCTGACTTTC.

This clonotype is labeled medium-sized. This chain uses TRBV6-1 with TRBJ2-7; TRBD2 matches at 7 bases. Germline V lookup: CDR1 MNHNS, CDR2 SASEGT. V trimming: 7 bases; J trimming: 2 bases; junction bases outside the gene matches: 8. This CDR3 comprises 14 residues. CDR3 protein: CASTETSYPYEQYF. The CDR3 nucleotides are TGTGCCAGCACCGAGACTAGCTACCCCTACGAGCAGTACTTC.

V usage is TRBV7-2 and J usage is TRBJ1-4; D may be TRBD1 (6 bases). The germline V gene has CDR1 SGHTA and CDR2 FQGNSA. The CDR3 spans 14 residues. V gave up 5 bases and J gave up 4 bases, with 11 bases separating them. CDR3 amino acids: CASSPRGGNEKLFF. The CDR3 region has the DNA TGTGCCAGCAGCCCAAGGGGGGGTAATGAAAAACTGTTTTTT.

The rearrangement uses TRBV27 and TRBJ2-5, with 7 bases matching TRBD2. Per germline, CDR1 MNHEY and CDR2 SMNVEV (reference sequence). The junction had 9 bases not matched to a gene; V was cut back by 4 bases and J by 1 base. This CDR3 has 16 amino acids. CDR3 sequence: CASSSAGSGVQETQYF. CDR3 nucleotide sequence: TGTGCCAGCAGTTCCGCCGGGAGCGGGGTCCAAGAGACCCAGTACTTC.